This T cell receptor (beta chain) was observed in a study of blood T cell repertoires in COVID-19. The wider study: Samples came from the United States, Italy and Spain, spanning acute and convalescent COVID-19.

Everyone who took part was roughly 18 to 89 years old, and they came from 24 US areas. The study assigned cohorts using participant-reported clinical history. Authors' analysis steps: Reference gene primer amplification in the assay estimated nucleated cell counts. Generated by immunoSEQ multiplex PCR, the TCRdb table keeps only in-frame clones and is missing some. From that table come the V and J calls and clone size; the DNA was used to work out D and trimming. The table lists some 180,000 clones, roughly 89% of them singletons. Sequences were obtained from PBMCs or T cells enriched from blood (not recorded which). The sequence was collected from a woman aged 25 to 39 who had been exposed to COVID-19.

CDR3 coding DNA: TGTGCCAGCAGCGCTGACGGAGGTTATGGCTACACCTTC. It translates to CASSADGGYGYTF. This chain uses TRBV9 with TRBJ1-2; no reliable D call. The CDR3 spans 13 residues. Germline values: CDR1 SGDLS, CDR2 YYNGEE. Deletions cut 3 bases from V and 5 bases from J, with 11 bases between.